These 10 T cell receptor beta chains came from one sample sequenced in a study of cytomegalovirus exposure and HLA in healthy donors (dated by TCRdb to the late 2010s). Libraries were made using the immunoSEQ multiplex PCR assay. For the multiplex PCR, a mixture combining 60 forward primers for TCR Vbeta segments and 13 reverse primers for TCR Jbeta segments was used. The clones in this table, taken by TCRdb from immuneACCESS, are in-frame only. Not every clone is retained; where verified, under half of the shortfall comes from an unresolved V gene, and the cause of the rest is unknown. The sample table contains some 140,000 clones; only one count was recorded for almost 80% of them. The ten largest make up approximately 1% of the sample. The specimen was PBMCs. The receptor set was obtained from a man younger than 30 in good health and CMV-seronegative.

This chain links TRBV5-1 with TRBJ2-7; D may be TRBD2 (6 bases). The germline CDR1 and CDR2 sequences are SGHRS and YFSETQ. The length of the CDR3 is 16 residues. V lost 0 bases and J lost 7, with 20 bases in between. CDR3 in DNA: TGCGCCAGCAGCTTGGGTCCCGGGACTGCGCCTGGAGAGCAGTACTTC. Residues: CASSLGPGTAPGEQYF.

This clone was detected only once. The chain combines TRBV18 with TRBJ2-1, with D possibly matching TRBD1 (6 bases). The CDR3 has 14 amino acids. Trimming left V 3 bases short and J 4 bases short, with 10 bases between. Germline V gene sequence: CDR1 KGHSH, CDR2 LQKENI. CDR3 DNA: TGTGCCAGCTCACCCCAGACAGGTTACAATGAGCAGTTCTTC. It yields the protein CASSPQTGYNEQFF. The whole variable domain, filled in from reference TRBV18 and TRBJ2-1, reads NAGVMQNPRHLVRRRGQEARLRCSPMKGHSHVYWYRQLPEEGLKFMVYLQKENIIDESGMPKERFSAEFPKEGPSILRIQQVVRGDSAAYFCASSPQTGYNEQFFGPGTRLTVL.

A few counts support this clone. The rearrangement uses TRBV19 and TRBJ2-5, with D perhaps TRBD1 (5 bases). The assigned J gene may be wrong: the sequence end matches TRBJ2-7 better. CDR3 size: 13 residues. Germline assignment: CDR1 LNHDA and CDR2 SQIVND (reference sequence). CDR3 residues: CASSIRTGDEQYF. CDR3 DNA: TGTGCCAGTAGTATAAGAACAGGTGACGAGCAGTACTTC.

The genes are TRBV5-6 and TRBJ2-7, with 11 bases that match TRBD1. V trimming: 4 bases; J trimming: 2 bases; junction bases outside the gene matches: 5. Germline-derived CDR1 and CDR2 are SGHDT and YYEEEE. The CDR3 is made up of 15 amino acids. This CDR3 reads CASSHGQGAPYEQYF. The CDR3 nucleotides are TGTGCCAGCAGCCATGGACAGGGGGCCCCCTACGAGCAGTACTTC.

This clone was seen only a few times. The sample has other DNA sequences that encode this CDR3 too. The rearrangement links TRBV9 to TRBJ2-7, with D perhaps matching TRBD2 (5 bases). Germline V gene data show CDR1 as SGDLS and CDR2 as YYNGEE. The CDR3 consists of 14 residues. The V end was cut by 0 bases, the J end by 1 base, with 8 bases between. The CDR3 DNA follows: TGTGCCAGCAGCGTAGCCGAGGGTTCCTACGAGCAGTACTTC. Translation gives CASSVAEGSYEQYF.

This clone was seen a single time. The chain recombines TRBV7-2 with TRBJ1-2; 7 bases map to TRBD1. CDR1 SGHTA and CDR2 FQGNSA come from the germline V gene. The CDR3 contains 14 residues. Trimming at V came to 6 bases and at J to 1 base, leaving 5 bases not matched to a gene. The CDR3 DNA reads TGTGCCAGCAGAGAGACAGGGTTTAACTATGGCTACACCTTC. Amino acid sequence: CASRETGFNYGYTF.

The chain has TRBV4-3 and TRBJ2-6; D perhaps matches TRBD2 (5 bases). Germline-derived CDR1 and CDR2 are LGHNA and YSLEER. The germline V and J ends were trimmed by 0 bases and 4 bases, with 13 bases remaining between them. The CDR3 has 17 residues. The CDR3 loop reads CASSQDSWRSGANVLTF. The CDR3 nucleotides are TGCGCCAGCAGCCAAGATTCTTGGAGGTCCGGGGCCAACGTCCTGACTTTC.

In the case of this clone: Since no conserved phenylalanine or tryptophan closes the CDR3, a read error is the likely cause. It is unclear where the CDR3 begins or ends on the DNA, so no DNA is shown, and the CDR3 is as TCRdb lists it. The V and J genes are TRBV18 and TRBJ2-3; the D segment call TRBD2 is taken from the table without a DNA check. Germline CDR1 reads KGHSH; CDR2 reads LQKENI. The CDR3 is made up of 11 amino acids, end residues included. CDR3: CASSPLRETYL.

The V gene is TRBV10-3, the J gene TRBJ2-3, with 11 bases aligning to TRBD1. Looked up from germline, CDR1 is ENHRY and CDR2 is SYGVKD. The CDR3 extends over 15 amino acids. J lost 8 bases, V lost 10 bases, and 14 bases had no gene match. Here the CDR3 DNA reads TGTGCCACAGTTCCCGGGACAGGGGGATCGGGTACGCAGTATTTT. As protein: CATVPGTGGSGTQYF.

Comment on this clone: Its ends do not fully match the called genes, so a read error is possible. The rearrangement joins TRBV7-9 to TRBJ2-3, with 10 bases aligning to TRBD1. This CDR3 contains 16 residues. Germline lookup yields CDR1 SEHNR and CDR2 FQNEAQ (reference sequence). CDR3 in DNA: TGTTCCAGCAGCTTGACAGGGGGCCGTCTACTGGATACGCAGTATTTT. Translated, it gives CSSSLTGGRLLDTQYF.